The sequence of this T cell receptor (beta chain) was determined in a study of technical replicates of blood from a few donors. This clone is medium-sized by share. Here immunoSEQ multiplex PCR was the method, and the copy in TCRdb shows in-frame clones only, minus some. The sample records under 20,000 clones, approximately 86% being singletons. The J segment lost 1 base and the V segment lost 7 bases, leaving 7 bases of the junction unmatched. CDR3 length: 15 amino acids. CDR1 and CDR2 from the germline V gene are MDHEN and SYDVKM. The clonotype originates from a human donor in good health. The sequenced material came from PBMCs. The rearrangement links TRBV28 to TRBJ1-2; 9 bases are shared with TRBD1. The CDR3 coding sequence is TGTGCCAGCACCGCGACAGGGGGATATAACTATGGCTACACCTTC. Amino acid sequence: CASTATGGYNYGYTF.